Here is one T cell receptor (beta chain) with its context. As yet, its antigen is unknown. CDR3 size: 13 residues. Germline CDR1 reads MNHNY; CDR2 reads SVGAGI (reference sequence). The data were taken from a study of human CD8 memory T cell subsets. Enriched by negative magnetic separation, total CD8+ T cells were obtained. The starting material, duplicate vials of around 150,000 sorted CD8+ T cells per subset, provided the RNA. Findings of the study overall: Stem-like memory and precursor exhausted T cell repertoires barely overlapped. Chao1 estimates pointed to stem-like memory T cells having more diversity than precursor exhausted T cells did.

The authors made TCR beta libraries using UMI-labeled 5' RACE. TCRdb reanalyzed the 5' RACE reads and collapses them to one entry per CDR3 protein, without DNA. The table for this sample gives under 5,000 distinct CDR3 sequences. The receptor comes from a human donor in good health. The sequenced material came from CD8+ effector memory T cells (TEM) sorted from PBMCs. Subset given: effector memory CD8 T cells, CCR7- CD45RO+ CD95+. The V and J genes are TRBV6-6 and TRBJ2-7; TCRdb gives TRBD2 as the D gene, but with no DNA this cannot be confirmed. This CDR3 is CASSGGLTYEQYF.